This TCR beta chain was recovered during a study of vaccination and CD4 T cells after COVID-19. The treatment: roughly 10-day PBMC culture with coronavirus spike peptide pools or control peptides (ViraFEST assay). At the Johns Hopkins FTIC core, DNA taken from cultured CD4+ T cells was sequenced by way of the Oncomine TCR Beta short-read assay. TCRdb redid the calling of the PCR reads with MiXCR, one entry per CDR3 protein. The data show 8,400 or so distinct CDR3 sequences, around two thirds seen once. As concerns this clonotype: What it binds is not known.

CDR1 MNHEY and CDR2 SVGEGT come from the germline V gene. The CDR3 length is 11 residues. V gave up 5 bases and J gave up 3 bases, with 5 bases separating them. The sequenced sample was CD4+ T cells from blood, cultured in vitro. The source is a human donor who had recovered from COVID-19. The chain uses TRBV6-2 or TRBV6-3 and TRBJ2-7; D remains ambiguous. The CDR3 DNA sequence: TGTGCCAGCAGTCACAGCTACGAGCAGTACTTC. This encodes CASSHSYEQYF.